This TCR beta chain was sequenced during a study of shared T cell receptors in the human thymus. This clone was seen once. Clones were read by immunoSEQ multiplex PCR, and TCRdb kept only the in-frame ones, dropping some. The table shows hundreds of thousands of clones, with approximately 90% occurring only once. These sequences were also reported in another study, on human thymus T cells.

This sequence originates from a boy younger than two with a congenital heart defect. Sequencing was done on a sample of thymocytes.

Written as DNA, the CDR3 is TGCGCCAGCGCGAGGGGGCCCCAAGAGACCCAGTACTTC. It translates to CASARGPQETQYF. The chain uses TRBV5-1 and TRBJ2-5; 7 positions match TRBD1. Germline CDR1 and CDR2: SGHRS and YFSETQ. After removal of 7 bases from V and 1 base from J, the junction contained 4 bases not matched to a gene. The CDR3 is 13 residues long.